The present entry profiles one T cell receptor (beta chain) with its context. This CDR3 has 14 residues. In germline, CDR1 is SGHTA, CDR2 FQGNSA. Trimming left V 3 bases short and J 2 bases short, with 10 bases between. The sample belongs to a study of response to subunit inactivated influenza vaccine. TCRdb re-analysed the RT-PCR reads in MiXCR, keeping a single row per CDR3 protein. The sample gives more than 700,000 distinct CDR3 sequences, 21% of which show up once; roughly 10% is in the top ten. The receptor's source is a man in his forties or fifties who received an inactivated influenza vaccine. The V call is TRBV7-2, the J call TRBJ2-5; the D is unclear. The sample was PBMCs from blood, taken roughly 5 days after vaccination. CDR3 protein: CASSLTLKQETQYF. The CDR3 DNA reads as TGTGCCAGCAGCTTGACCCTTAAACAAGAGACCCAGTACTTC.